One and the same sample provided the 25 T cell receptor beta chains below, sequenced in a study of blood T cell repertoires in COVID-19. Measured with immunoSEQ multiplex PCR; TCRdb has only the in-frame clones, and not every one. The data hold some 93,000 clones, with around nine tenths observed a single time. The specimen was peripheral blood. These receptors were obtained from a man between 60 and 75 years old with acute or convalescent COVID-19.

The genes are TRBV7-2 and TRBJ2-1, with 9 nucleotides matching TRBD1. Trimming cost V 5 bases and J 5 bases; bases outside gene matches: 13. This CDR3 has 17 residues. Germline CDR1 is SGHTA and CDR2 is FQGNSA. The CDR3 region is CASSRRTGAYGNNEQFF. The DNA of the CDR3 is TGTGCCAGCAGCAGGCGGACAGGGGCCTACGGCAACAATGAGCAGTTCTTC.

This clone was seen a handful of times. The genes are TRBV29-1 and TRBJ2-7; the D gene is possibly TRBD2 (5 bases). V dropped 5 bases and J dropped 6 bases, with 14 bases sitting between them. Germline CDR1 SQVTM, CDR2 ANQGSEA. The CDR3 extends over 12 amino acids. The CDR3 protein is CSVRTQVSEQYF. DNA of the CDR3: TGCAGCGTTCGGACTCAGGTCAGCGAGCAGTACTTC.

The chain has TRBV6-2 or TRBV6-3 and TRBJ1-5; weak D call: TRBD1 (5 bases). This CDR3 region has 13 residues. With 6 bases removed from V and 7 bases from J, the gap between germline ends came to 13 bases. The germline V gene encodes CDR1 MNHEY and CDR2 SVGEGT. The CDR3 bases are TGTGCCAGCAGCCTCGGGGGGAGCCAGCCCCAGCATTTT. As protein: CASSLGGSQPQHF.

The chain carries TRBV5-4 and TRBJ2-1; 7 bases map to TRBD1. Looked up from germline, CDR1 is SGHNT and CDR2 is YYREEE (reference sequence). This CDR3 is built from 14 residues. Trimming took 0 bases from V and 7 from J; bases not matched to a gene: 4. CDR3 bases: TGTGCCAGCAGCTTGGTGGACAGGAAGAATGAGCAGTTCTTC. Encoded protein: CASSLVDRKNEQFF.

The chain links TRBV11-3 to TRBJ2-2; 8 positions agree with TRBD1. Germline CDR1 is SGHNT and CDR2 is YENEEA. V dropped 4 bases and J dropped 0; count of bases not matched to a gene: 1. The CDR3 runs to 15 residues. CDR3 residues: CASSSGQANTGELFF. CDR3 nucleotides: TGTGCCAGCAGCTCGGGACAGGCGAACACCGGGGAGCTGTTTTTT.

This sequence joins TRBV7-2 and TRBJ2-3, with TRBD2 matching over 12 bases. This CDR3 region has 15 residues. After removal of 3 bases from V and 8 bases from J, the junction contained 6 bases not matched to a gene. Looked up from germline, CDR1 is SGHTA and CDR2 is FQGNSA. CDR3 amino acids: CASSLTSGSLATQYF. CDR3 nucleotides: TGTGCCAGCAGCTTGACTAGCGGGAGTCTTGCTACGCAGTATTTT.

V gene TRBV27 combines with J gene TRBJ2-7, with 11 bases aligning to TRBD1. The ends lost 3 bases at V and 5 bases at J; junction bases unmatched: 6. Germline CDR1 and CDR2: MNHEY and SMNVEV (reference sequence). The CDR3 sequence is 15 residues long. CDR3 DNA: TGTGCCAGCAGTTTGCTCGGACAGGGGGCCCACGAGCAGTACTTC. This sequence encodes CASSLLGQGAHEQYF.

The chain combines TRBV5-5 with TRBJ2-3; 9 positions match TRBD2. V dropped 4 bases and J dropped 2; count of bases not matched to a gene: 5. This CDR3 has 15 residues. Germline values: CDR1 SGHKS, CDR2 YYEKEE (reference sequence). The CDR3 spells CASSTLAGDTDTQYF. CDR3 coding DNA: TGTGCCAGCAGCACCTTAGCGGGAGACACAGATACGCAGTATTTT.

The J gene is TRBJ2-3, the V gene TRBV27; 15 bases agree with TRBD2. With 5 bases clipped from V and 2 bases from J, the junction kept 2 bases outside the gene matches. The CDR3 contains 16 residues. Germline lookup yields CDR1 MNHEY and CDR2 SMNVEV (reference sequence). Here the CDR3 reads CASSGLAGGLTDTQYF. In DNA, the CDR3 is TGTGCCAGCAGTGGACTAGCGGGGGGGCTCACAGATACGCAGTATTTT.

The chain combines TRBV27 with TRBJ1-2, with a tentative D call TRBD1 (5 bases). There are 16 residues in the CDR3. The V end lost 4 bases, the J end lost 5 bases, and 20 bases lay between the germline ends. Germline V lookup: CDR1 MNHEY, CDR2 SMNVEV (reference sequence). CDR3 in amino acids: CASSSSFLARGYGYTF. In DNA, the CDR3 is TGTGCCAGCAGTTCTTCCTTCTTGGCTCGGGGGTATGGCTACACCTTC.

In regard to this clone: Other nucleotide sequences in the sample specify the same CDR3. The chain uses TRBV5-1 and TRBJ2-1, with D tentatively TRBD2 (5 bases). In germline, CDR1 is SGHRS, CDR2 YFSETQ. V was shortened by 1 base and J by 2 bases, with 7 bases between the two germline ends. The CDR3 covers 14 residues. CDR3 loop: CASSLSGPYNEQFF. DNA of the CDR3: TGCGCCAGCAGCTTGAGCGGTCCCTACAATGAGCAGTTCTTC.

This chain joins TRBV6-5 and TRBJ2-2; D remains unclear. V was cut by 4 bases and J by 3 bases, with 6 bases left in between. CDR3 length: 13 amino acids. In germline, CDR1 is MNHEY, CDR2 SVGAGI. Here the CDR3 reads CASSSVHTGELFF. In DNA, the CDR3 is TGTGCCAGCAGTTCCGTTCACACCGGGGAGCTGTTTTTT.

V gene TRBV29-1 combines with J gene TRBJ2-1; D is possibly TRBD2 (7 bases). Per the germline V gene, CDR1 is SQVTM and CDR2 is ANQGSEA. Trimming pared 5 bases from V and 10 bases from J, leaving 24 bases between. This CDR3 is built from 15 residues. CDR3 sequence reads: CSVLVRGAFTQEQFF. The CDR3 nucleotides read TGCAGCGTTCTTGTACGGGGGGCCTTTACACAGGAGCAGTTCTTC.

V usage is TRBV5-5 and J usage is TRBJ1-5; 9 nucleotides agree with TRBD1. Unmatched junction bases numbered 12, after V lost 0 bases and J lost 5 bases. CDR3 length: 18 amino acids. Germline V gene sequence: CDR1 SGHKS, CDR2 YYEKEE (reference sequence). CDR3 sequence: CASSLEPGGTGNYQPQHF. For the CDR3, the DNA is TGTGCCAGCAGCTTGGAGCCCGGCGGGACAGGGAACTATCAGCCCCAGCATTTT.

The rearrangement links TRBV6-4 to TRBJ2-1, with TRBD2 identical over 11 bases. CDR1 MRHNA and CDR2 SNTAGT come from the germline V gene. The V and J ends lost 6 bases and 8 bases, in that order; junction bases with no gene match: 12. There are 16 residues in the CDR3. The CDR3, as DNA: TGTGCCAGCAGCCCGTCTACTAGCGGGGGTGGCGATGAGCAGTTCTTC. Amino acids: CASSPSTSGGGDEQFF.

The gene calls are TRBV10-2 and TRBJ1-5, with 8 nucleotides matching TRBD1. Germline CDR1 and CDR2: WSHSY and SAAADI. The CDR3 is 16 amino acids. V trimming: 3 bases; J trimming: 3 bases; junction bases outside the gene matches: 7. CDR3 loop: CASSDSTGDINQPQHF. In DNA, the CDR3 is TGCGCCAGCAGTGACTCGACAGGGGATATCAATCAGCCCCAGCATTTT.

The chain joins TRBV11-3 to TRBJ2-7, with TRBD1 matching 9 bases. The CDR3 sequence is 15 residues long. V shed 1 base, J shed 5 bases, and the junction held 6 bases outside the gene matches. Germline V lookup: CDR1 SGHNT, CDR2 YENEEA. The CDR3 protein is CASSLAFGQGNEQYF. The CDR3 nucleotides are TGTGCCAGCAGCTTAGCGTTCGGACAGGGGAACGAGCAGTACTTC.

In this sample, this clone turned up once. This chain uses TRBV6-2 or TRBV6-3 with TRBJ2-3, with TRBD2 as a possible D gene (5 bases). CDR1 and CDR2 from the germline V gene are MNHEY and SVGEGT. The length of the CDR3 is 14 residues. Trimming pared 0 bases from V and 4 bases from J, leaving 8 bases between. The CDR3 region has the DNA TGTGCCAGCAGTTACTCGTCAGCGGCAGATACGCAGTATTTT. Protein sequence: CASSYSSAADTQYF.

This chain uses TRBV10-2 with TRBJ2-2, with 11 positions matching TRBD1. CDR1 and CDR2 (germline): WSHSY, SAAADI. This CDR3 region has 16 residues. J gave up 5 bases and V 6 bases, and 8 bases lay outside the gene matches. Here the CDR3 DNA reads TGCGCCAGCAGGGACAGGGGGCCTGGGAGGACCGGGGAGCTGTTTTTT. Translated: CASRDRGPGRTGELFF.

The rearrangement uses TRBV16 and TRBJ1-2, with 8 nucleotides matching TRBD1. Trimming removed 4 bases from V and 3 bases from J; junction bases left unmatched: 7. The CDR3 sequence is 15 residues long. CDR1 is KGHSY, CDR2 FQNENV, per germline. For the CDR3, the DNA is TGTGCCAGCAGCCTCATACAGGGGGGTTACTATGGCTACACCTTC. Protein sequence: CASSLIQGGYYGYTF.

The chain links TRBV14 to TRBJ1-3; TRBD1 aligns across 8 bases. V dropped 4 bases and J dropped 9; count of bases not matched to a gene: 5. The CDR3 runs 13 residues. CDR1 and CDR2 from the germline V gene are SGHDN and FVKESK. CDR3 sequence: CASSRTGTSTIYF. In DNA form, the CDR3 reads TGTGCCAGCAGCCGGACAGGGACCAGCACCATATATTTT.

This sequence joins TRBV7-9 and TRBJ2-5; TRBD1 matches 10 bases. The J segment lost 2 bases and the V segment lost 3 bases, leaving 3 bases of the junction unmatched. The V gene's germline CDR1 is SEHNR and CDR2 FQNEAQ (reference sequence). The CDR3 runs 15 residues. CDR3 protein: CASSLDRGTQETQYF. The CDR3 nucleotides read TGTGCCAGCAGCTTGGACAGGGGGACTCAAGAGACCCAGTACTTC.

The chain employs TRBV7-9 and TRBJ2-5; 9 positions agree with TRBD1. This CDR3 comprises 16 residues. V gave up 5 bases and J gave up 0 bases; unmatched junction bases: 7. Germline V lookup: CDR1 SEHNR, CDR2 FQNEAQ (reference sequence). CDR3 protein: CASSRDWDRDQETQYF. The CDR3 coding sequence is TGTGCCAGCAGCAGGGATTGGGACAGGGACCAAGAGACCCAGTACTTC.

The CDR3 here is CASSRGTTTNYGYTF. The CDR3 DNA follows: TGTGCCAGTAGTAGGGGGACAACTACTAACTATGGCTACACCTTC. This chain joins TRBV19 and TRBJ1-2; D is possibly TRBD1 (6 bases). The CDR3 is 15 residues long. Germline-derived CDR1 and CDR2 are LNHDA and SQIVND (reference sequence). V was cut by 4 bases and J by 0 bases, with 12 bases left in between.

The CDR3 DNA follows: TGTGCCAGCAGCCGTGAAGGGACACCGGGCGGGGAGCTGTTTTTT. Translated, it gives CASSREGTPGGELFF. The gene calls are TRBV3-1 (or the pseudogene TRBV3-2) and TRBJ2-2; TRBD1 is a possible D gene (6 bases). Germline V gene sequence: CDR1 LGHDT, CDR2 YNNKEL (reference sequence). The CDR3 has 15 residues. The V end was cut by 4 bases, the J end by 7 bases, with 16 bases between.